The clone carrying this TCR beta chain was counted a few times. The antigen is unknown. The data were obtained in a study of T cells in Graves' hyperthyroidism and ophthalmopathy. General study points: Model output signaled ophthalmopathy a median around 6.9 months ahead of onset.

TCR beta CDR3 regions were amplified from RNA. Initially, a first-round RT-PCR of the TCR CDR3 employed the HTBI primer set. In TCRdb, the multiplex PCR reads were re-called with MiXCR into one record per CDR3 protein. The repertoire holds about 260,000 distinct CDR3 sequences, approximately 23% seen once, with approximately 60% in the top ten. Per the germline V gene, CDR1 is DFQATT and CDR2 is SNEGSKA (reference sequence). V was clipped by 6 bases and J by 0 bases, with 9 bases between them. This CDR3 is 13 amino acids long. Exclusions: uncontrolled infection, other autoimmune disease, pregnancy, lactation. The diagnoses drew upon clinical symptoms, serum thyroxine and TRAb, thyroid ultrasound and orbital computed tomography.

Sequencing was carried out using blood. The chain joins TRBV20-1 to TRBJ1-3; D unclear. This receptor was taken from a man aged 30 to 39 with Graves' ophthalmopathy. The CDR3 region is CSAQEFSGNTIYF. Written as DNA, the CDR3 is TGCAGTGCCCAGGAGTTCTCTGGAAACACCATATATTTT.